The text below deals with one T cell receptor beta chain. The sample is drawn from a study of T cell changes during pregnancy in multiple sclerosis. Profiling relied on immunoSEQ multiplex PCR, and the TCRdb table lists in-frame clones only, not all of them. The sample carries roughly 46,000 clones, around 93% recorded once. The material sequenced was CD8+ T cells from peripheral blood mononuclear cells, taken in the first trimester of pregnancy. The TCR comes from a female donor with multiple sclerosis, enrolled in a pregnancy study.

The CDR3 DNA follows: TGTGCCAGTAGAGAGACAGGGCACTATGGCTACACCTTC. Translated: CASRETGHYGYTF. V gene TRBV19 combines with J gene TRBJ1-2, with 7 bases identical to TRBD1. The trim removed 6 bases at V and 3 bases at J, leaving 4 bases unmatched. Germline loops: CDR1 LNHDA, CDR2 SQIVND (reference sequence). There are 13 residues in the CDR3. The entire variable domain, with the rest obtained from reference TRBV19 and TRBJ1-2, is as follows: DGGITQSPKYLFRKEGQNVTLSCEQNLNHDAMYWYRQDPGQGLRLIYYSQIVNDFQKGDIAEGYSVSREKKESFPLTVTSAQKNPTAFYLCASRETGHYGYTFGSGTRLTVV.